This T cell receptor beta chain is drawn from a study of T cell changes during pregnancy in multiple sclerosis. Sequenced by immunoSEQ multiplex PCR; TCRdb stores in-frame clones only, minus some. The table lists approximately 100,000 clones, 75% to 95% of them singletons. This receptor was identified in a female donor with multiple sclerosis, enrolled in a pregnancy study. Sequences were derived from peripheral blood, sampled in the second trimester of pregnancy.

This chain's CDR3 is CASSGLGARTGELFF. The CDR3 nucleotides are TGTGCCAGTAGTGGGCTGGGAGCTAGAACCGGGGAGCTGTTTTTT. V usage is TRBV19 and J usage is TRBJ2-2; D might be TRBD2 (5 bases). V was trimmed by 5 bases and J by 5 bases, leaving 15 bases between them. Germline assignment: CDR1 LNHDA and CDR2 SQIVND (reference sequence). The CDR3 totals 15 residues.